Listed here are 26 T cell receptor beta chains from one sample, sequenced in a study of T cell repertoires in cytomegalovirus infection. These TCRs are of unknown antigen specificity. TCRdb redid the calling of the reads with MiXCR, one entry per CDR3 protein. Among under 200,000 distinct CDR3 sequences listed, less than 25% were seen once. The sequences come from CD8+ T cells from cultured PBMCs, collected from culture after CMV antigen stimulation. Receptors originate from a human donor in good health (CMV status not recorded). Some clones in this sample may be carry-over from other donors' samples.

On this clonotype: The junction departs from the called germline gene at one end, perhaps through a read error. V usage is TRBV7-2 and J usage is TRBJ1-6; no reliable D call. Germline V gene lookup returns CDR1 SGHTA and CDR2 FQGNSA. There are 16 residues in the CDR3. The CDR3 DNA reads as TGTGCCAGCAGTTTAGGGAACACATGGCGTGAATCACCCCTCCACTTT. Its translation: CASSLGNTWRESPLHF.

This clonotype was picked up a small number of times. The chain joins TRBV7-8 to TRBJ2-3; D not certain. Trimming cost V 2 bases and J 3 bases, with 6 bases left between them. Germline V lookup: CDR1 SGHVS, CDR2 FQNEAQ. This CDR3 has 13 amino acids. The CDR3 loop reads CASSLSITDTQYF. As DNA, the CDR3 is TGTGCCAGCAGCTTAAGTATAACAGATACGCAGTATTTT.

The chain recombines TRBV28 with TRBJ1-5, with D hard to call. In germline, CDR1 is MDHEN, CDR2 SYDVKM. Trimming shortened V by 7 bases and J by 0 bases, and 10 bases separated the two germline ends. This CDR3 region has 14 residues. In nucleotides, the CDR3 is TGTGCCAGCACCAAGGACGGTAGCAATCAGCCCCAGCATTTT. It specifies CASTKDGSNQPQHF.

The V and J genes are TRBV12-3 or TRBV12-4 and TRBJ1-4; TRBD1 is a possible D gene (5 bases). The CDR3 covers 14 residues. V dropped 6 bases and J dropped 8 bases, with 16 bases sitting between them. This CDR3 reads CASSLGLPVEKLFF. CDR3 DNA sequence: TGTGCCAGCAGCCTGGGACTCCCCGTGGAAAAACTGTTTTTT.

The chain employs TRBV7-2 and TRBJ2-4, with 9 nucleotides matching TRBD1. Looked up from germline, CDR1 is SGHTA and CDR2 is FQGNSA. The CDR3 covers 16 residues. V shed 2 bases and J 5 bases; nucleotides not matched to a gene: 7. The CDR3 bases are TGTGCCAGCAGCTTACACAGGGGGCTGCAGGAAAACATTCAGTACTTC. Translation: CASSLHRGLQENIQYF. The entire variable domain, with the rest obtained from reference TRBV7-2 and TRBJ2-4, is as follows: GAGVSQSPSNKVTEKGKDVELRCDPISGHTALYWYRQSLGQGLEFLIYFQGNSAPDKSGLPSDRFSAERTGGSVSTLTIQRTQQEDSAVYLCASSLHRGLQENIQYFGAGTRLSVL.

This clonotype turned up a few times. The CDR3 loop reads CASSLLDREDKQFF. The CDR3 nucleotides are TGTGCCAGCAGCTTACTGGACAGGGAAGATAAGCAGTTCTTC. This chain uses TRBV7-9 with TRBJ2-1, with 8 positions matching TRBD1. The CDR3 totals 14 residues. The germline V gene encodes CDR1 SEHNR and CDR2 FQNEAQ (reference sequence). V gave up 2 bases and J gave up 11 bases; unmatched junction bases: 8.

The V call is TRBV15, the J call TRBJ2-1; tentative D call: TRBD2 (6 bases). This CDR3 has 19 amino acids. V lost 1 base and J lost 0, with 19 bases in between. The germline V gene encodes CDR1 LNHNV and CDR2 YYDKDF (reference sequence). The CDR3 protein is CATSRVPPRAGSSYNEQFF. In DNA, the CDR3 is TGTGCCACCAGCAGAGTACCCCCCCGGGCGGGGAGCTCCTACAATGAGCAGTTCTTC.

The CDR3 protein is CASSEWTGTADNEQFF. Written as DNA, the CDR3 is TGTGCCAGCAGTGAATGGACCGGGACAGCAGACAATGAGCAGTTCTTC. This chain joins TRBV6-1 and TRBJ2-1; TRBD1 matches at 7 bases. Germline V CDR1 and CDR2: MNHNS, SASEGT. V trimming: 2 bases; J trimming: 5 bases; junction bases outside the gene matches: 9. The CDR3 sequence is 16 residues long.

For this clonotype: No DNA is shown, since the ends of the CDR3 on it are uncertain; the CDR3 is the one TCRdb lists. The V call is TRBV7-9, the J call TRBJ1-2; the tabulated D call, TRBD1, remains unverified against the DNA. The CDR3 is 16 amino acids in total, end residues counted. Per germline, CDR1 SEHNR and CDR2 FQNEAQ (reference sequence). CDR3 protein: CASSTSEGGNNYGYTF.

This clonotype was observed a few times. V is TRBV7-8 and J is TRBJ2-1, with 8 nucleotides matching TRBD1. From germline, CDR1 is SGHVS and CDR2 FQNEAQ. The CDR3 runs to 15 residues. V lost 2 bases to trimming and J lost 7 bases; unmatched junction nucleotides: 7. CDR3 DNA sequence: TGTGCCAGCAGCTTAACGAGGACAGGGATTAATGAGCAGTTCTTC. It codes for CASSLTRTGINEQFF.

The J gene is TRBJ2-5, the V gene TRBV4-3, with D perhaps being TRBD1 or TRBD2 (6 bases each). Germline lookup yields CDR1 LGHNA and CDR2 YSLEER. The CDR3 is 15 amino acids. Between the trimmed V and J ends, which lost 0 bases and 2 bases, there was a span of 10 bases. DNA of the CDR3: TGCGCCAGCAGCCAAGATCGGGGGCTACAAGAGACCCAGTACTTC. It codes for CASSQDRGLQETQYF.

J is TRBJ1-6 and V is TRBV9; 10 positions match TRBD1. Germline V CDR1 and CDR2: SGDLS, YYNGEE. CDR3 size: 15 residues. V gave up 4 bases and J gave up 7 bases; unmatched junction bases: 5. Here the CDR3 reads CASSQEGQGNSPLHF. In DNA form, the CDR3 reads TGTGCCAGCAGCCAAGAGGGACAGGGGAATTCACCCCTCCACTTT.

This clonotype was observed a few times. The gene calls are TRBV7-8 and TRBJ1-5, with D hard to call. Germline assignment: CDR1 SGHVS and CDR2 FQNEAQ. CDR3 length: 16 amino acids. V lost 3 bases, J lost 2 bases, and 14 bases lay in between. CDR3: CASSLRVVGGNQPQHF. The CDR3 DNA is TGTGCCAGCAGCTTGAGGGTTGTGGGAGGCAATCAGCCCCAGCATTTT.

The rearrangement joins TRBV7-8 to TRBJ1-4, with a possible D match to TRBD1 (5 bases). Germline V gene data show CDR1 as SGHVS and CDR2 as FQNEAQ. V was shortened by 1 base and J by 17 bases, with 14 bases between the two germline ends. CDR3 length: 12 amino acids. The CDR3 sequence: CASSLEGGTLFF. CDR3 coding DNA: TGTGCCAGCAGCTTAGAGGGAGGGACCTTATTTTTT.

In its sample, this clonotype was seen a few times. An end of the junction does not agree with germline; a read error may underlie this. The chain employs TRBV7-6 and TRBJ2-7; 8 bases are shared with TRBD2. The CDR3 is made up of 13 amino acids. Per the germline V gene, CDR1 is SGHVS and CDR2 is FNYEAQ. Here the CDR3 DNA reads TGTGCCAGCAGTTTAGCGGGGAGGGACGAGCAGTACTTC. It is translated as CASSLAGRDEQYF. The variable domain in full, completed from reference TRBV7-6 and TRBJ2-7, reads GAGVSQSPRYKVTKRGQDVALRCDPISGHVSLYWYRQALGQGPEFLTYFNYEAQQDKSGLPNDRFSAERPEGSISTLTIQRTEQRDSAMYRCASSLAGRDEQYFGPGTRLTVT.

In its sample, this clonotype was seen many times. The CDR3 region is CASTLGGTAYGYTF. CDR3 nucleotides: TGTGCCAGCACCTTGGGGGGAACCGCCTATGGCTACACCTTC. The rearrangement uses TRBV7-2 and TRBJ1-2; possible D gene TRBD1, 5 bases. Germline V lookup: CDR1 SGHTA, CDR2 FQGNSA. Trimming pared 7 bases from V and 4 bases from J, leaving 16 bases between. The CDR3 loop spans 14 amino acids.

This clonotype was seen more than once but under ten times. The V gene is TRBV7-2, the J gene TRBJ1-2; 8 bases match TRBD1. The CDR3 extends over 12 amino acids. With V trimmed by 5 bases and J by 6 bases, 2 bases remained unmatched. Germline V CDR1 and CDR2: SGHTA, FQGNSA. CDR3 protein: CASSRTGNGYTF. The CDR3 DNA follows: TGTGCCAGCAGCCGGACAGGGAATGGCTACACCTTC.

In its sample, this clonotype was seen a few times. V gene TRBV7-4 combines with J gene TRBJ1-5, with 9 bases that match TRBD1. V lost 5 bases to trimming and J lost 4 bases; unmatched junction nucleotides: 12. This CDR3 comprises 17 residues. Germline V gene data show CDR1 as SGHVT and CDR2 as SQSDAQ. CDR3 protein: CASSLPRTGEGNQPQHF. The CDR3 DNA reads TGTGCCAGCAGCCTACCCCGGACAGGGGAGGGAAATCAGCCCCAGCATTTT.

This clonotype was detected ten times or more. The CDR3 region has the DNA TGTGCCAGCAGCATCAATTACGGGACACCTAACATGAACACTGAAGCTTTCTTT. This translates into CASSINYGTPNMNTEAFF. V and J are TRBV9 and TRBJ1-1, with D tentatively TRBD1 (6 bases). Germline loops: CDR1 SGDLS, CDR2 YYNGEE. CDR3 length: 18 amino acids. V was pared by 4 bases and J by 0 bases, with 22 bases between.

This clonotype came up once. V and J are TRBV4-1 and TRBJ1-2, with 7 bases fitting TRBD1. The ends lost 6 bases at V and 6 bases at J; junction bases unmatched: 7. The CDR3 has 13 residues. Germline CDR1 and CDR2: MGHRA and YSYEKL. The CDR3 region is CASRGTVSDGYTF. The DNA of the CDR3 is TGCGCCAGCAGGGGGACAGTGTCCGATGGCTACACCTTC.

This clonotype was recorded a few times. J is TRBJ2-7 and V is TRBV7-8; TRBD2 agrees at 14 bases. The CDR3 consists of 15 residues. The V gene's germline CDR1 is SGHVS and CDR2 FQNEAQ. Unmatched junction bases numbered 2, after V lost 5 bases and J lost 2 bases. In nucleotides, the CDR3 is TGTGCCAGCAGCGTGGGACTAGCGGGAGCCTACGAGCAGTACGTC. Protein: CASSVGLAGAYEQYV.

This clonotype turned up a few times. The chain joins TRBV7-8 to TRBJ2-2, with no clear D. Trimming left V 4 bases short and J 11 bases short, with 8 bases between. The CDR3 has 11 amino acids. The germline gives CDR1 SGHVS, CDR2 FQNEAQ. In nucleotides, the CDR3 is TGTGCCAGCAGCTCTGGTCGTGAGCTGTTTTTT. It specifies CASSSGRELFF.

The V call is TRBV27, the J call TRBJ2-7; maybe TRBD1 (6 bases). Germline V gene data show CDR1 as MNHEY and CDR2 as SMNVEV (reference sequence). There are 12 residues in the CDR3. The V gene lost 5 bases and the J gene lost 6 bases, with 11 bases spanning the gap. The CDR3 region has the DNA TGTGCCAGCAGTCCGGGACAACCCGAGCAGTACTTC. Amino acids: CASSPGQPEQYF.

The rearrangement uses TRBV19 and TRBJ1-2; 8 bases are shared with TRBD1. V lost 4 bases, J lost 3 bases, and 4 bases stayed unmatched. The V gene's germline CDR1 is LNHDA and CDR2 SQIVND (reference sequence). The CDR3 covers 14 residues. CDR3 in DNA: TGTGCCAGTAGTAAGACGGGACAGGACTATGGCTACACCTTC. As protein: CASSKTGQDYGYTF.

V usage is TRBV15 and J usage is TRBJ2-1; 7 nucleotides line up with TRBD1. V lost 0 bases, J lost 5 bases, and 4 bases stayed unmatched. There are 15 residues in the CDR3. Germline V gene data show CDR1 as LNHNV and CDR2 as YYDKDF (reference sequence). The CDR3 DNA reads TGTGCCACCAGCAGAGAAAAGGGACAGAACAATGAGCAGTTCTTC. Translated, it gives CATSREKGQNNEQFF.

This clonotype showed up just a few times. V usage is TRBV6-5 and J usage is TRBJ2-2, with D possibly being TRBD1 (5 bases). V dropped 2 bases and J dropped 8 bases, with 9 bases sitting between them. CDR1 is MNHEY, CDR2 SVGAGI, per germline. The CDR3 spans 13 residues. The CDR3 nucleotides are TGTGCCAGCAGTTACAGACAGAATGGGGAGCTGTTTTTT. Translation: CASSYRQNGELFF.